These T cell receptor beta chains were read from a single sample in a study of blood T cell repertoires in COVID-19. Sequencing was performed with immunoSEQ multiplex PCR; in TCRdb, only in-frame clones are kept and a portion is missing. The sample yields fewer than 100,000 clones, 70% to 90% seen once. The sample comprised peripheral blood. These receptors came from a man aged 55 to 70 with acute or convalescent COVID-19. Both conserved end residues are trimmed from each CDR3. Fields, in order: V gene, D gene, clone size, CDR3 protein. A D gene is named only where the DNA matches it firmly. Expanded clones get a size class; other rows say once, few or many, or leave the size out.

TRBV27	NA	NA	ASSGTGTYLDTQY
TRBV6-5	NA	NA	ASSYFSGLRGSPLH
TRBV19	TRBD1	NA	ASSIRSDRGQPTKKETQY
TRBV19	TRBD1	NA	ASSTGQLNTGELF
TRBV30	NA	NA	AWRRLPNEQF
TRBV5-1	NA	NA	ASSPRVAYEQY
TRBV6-2/TRBV6-3	NA	NA	ASSYRMNTEAF
TRBV6-5	NA	NA	ASSRDISNQPQH
TRBV7-9	TRBD2	NA	ASSLELAGPSIEQF
TRBV7-2	NA	NA	ASSLWGERVTNEKLF
TRBV11-3	NA	NA	ASSPFAGELF
TRBV6-5	NA	NA	ASRGPYEAF
TRBV12-3/TRBV12-4	NA	NA	ASSSDSPGELF
TRBV6-1	NA	once	ASSFLGAGGYT
TRBV12-5	TRBD1	few	ASGLVRGQPGLVDYGYT
TRBV25-1	NA	once	ATQIRDQETQY
TRBV11-2	NA	few	ASSPNSGNTIY
TRBV6-2/TRBV6-3	NA	NA	ASSLRYTEAF
TRBV7-9	NA	NA	ASSQTGILQETQY
TRBV3-1/TRBV3-2	TRBD1	NA	ASSQSGGRNQPQH
TRBV5-1	NA	NA	ASSLGLAVYQETQY
TRBV6-5	TRBD1	NA	ASTNRDSNSPLH
TRBV3-1/TRBV3-2	NA	NA	ASSPMAGNQPQH
TRBV5-1	TRBD2	NA	ASSLESGSRADTQY
TRBV20-1	NA	NA	SASLSGMNTEAF
TRBV6-5	NA	once	ASRVRRPNYGYT
TRBV6-2/TRBV6-3	NA	NA	ASSYKRQGGEQF
TRBV2	TRBD2	few	ASRRTSGTQAYEQY
TRBV6-5	TRBD1	NA	ASSYWQGANYGYT
TRBV9	NA	NA	ASSYEQGGANTGELF
TRBV5-6	NA	NA	ASSWGVVPQETQY
TRBV9	TRBD2	NA	ASGNLGTSIDTQY
TRBV15	NA	NA	ATSRDSFGRGYGYT
TRBV10-3	NA	NA	AIGLGGETQY
TRBV7-3	TRBD2	once	ASSPLAGDGELF
TRBV5-6	NA	NA	ASSNTGFTRYGYT
TRBV5-1	NA	NA	ASSLGSGFSYEQY
TRBV5-1	TRBD1	once	ASSSGQGSYEQY
TRBV6-5	NA	NA	ASLRGNTQY
TRBV5-1	TRBD2	NA	ASSSLAGGYNEQF